A single sample is the source of the 15 T cell receptor beta chains below, sequenced in a study of T cells in Graves' hyperthyroidism and ophthalmopathy. It was RNA transcripts that yielded the amplified TCR beta CDR3 regions. Initially, a first-round RT-PCR of the TCR CDR3 employed the HTBI primer set. TCRdb re-analysed the multiplex PCR reads in MiXCR, keeping a single row per CDR3 protein. Among 450,000 to 700,000 distinct CDR3 sequences, roughly 46% were seen once, and the ten largest hold around 7.7%. Sequenced: peripheral blood or thyroid tissue (not recorded which). These receptors were taken from a woman under 30 with Graves' hyperthyroidism.

V and J are TRBV5-5 and TRBJ1-2; D may be TRBD1 (5 bases). The CDR3 has 15 amino acids. Trimming shortened V by 4 bases and J by 4 bases, and 17 bases separated the two germline ends. Germline CDR1 is SGHKS and CDR2 is YYEKEE (reference sequence). The CDR3: CASSQVKNRIYGYTF. The CDR3 DNA follows: TGTGCCAGCAGCCAAGTTAAAAACAGGATCTATGGCTACACCTTC.

The count of this clonotype is one. This may arise from a read error, as a much more abundant clone is one base away. The V and J genes are TRBV7-3 and TRBJ2-7; the D gene is possibly TRBD2 (6 bases). Germline CDR1 reads SGHTA; CDR2 reads FQGTGA. CDR3 length equals 15 residues. The CDR3 here is CASGPQAGPFYEQYF. Written as DNA, the CDR3 is TGCGCCAGCGGCCCCCAGGCGGGACCCTTCTACGAGCAGTACTTC.

This clonotype was found once. The chain uses TRBV20-1 and TRBJ2-5; the D is unclear. Judging by the DNA end, TRBJ2-1 fits better; the J call may be wrong. This CDR3 region has 17 residues. CDR1 is DFQATT and CDR2 is SNEGSKA in the germline V gene (reference sequence). CDR3 sequence reads: CSAPVWAELHATNEQFF. The CDR3 DNA reads TGCAGTGCTCCCGTCTGGGCCGAGCTCCACGCTACAAATGAGCAGTTCTTC.

The J gene is TRBJ1-2, the V gene TRBV29-1; D remains ambiguous. The V end was cut by 7 bases, the J end by 0 bases, with 6 bases between. The germline V gene has CDR1 SQVTM and CDR2 ANQGSEA. The CDR3 is 11 amino acids. CDR3 protein: CSEAPNYGYTF. The CDR3 bases are TGCAGCGAAGCCCCTAACTATGGCTACACCTTC.

The table lists this clonotype with many counts. This chain uses TRBV19 with TRBJ1-2; a possible D gene is TRBD1 (6 bases). Germline V CDR1 and CDR2: LNHDA, SQIVND (reference sequence). The V end lost 10 bases, the J end lost 3 bases, and 21 bases lay between the germline ends. The CDR3 sequence is 15 residues long. DNA of the CDR3: TGTGCCACCGTACTCGGGACAAGGGGCGACTATGGCTACACCTTC. Its translation is CATVLGTRGDYGYTF. Looking up the rest from reference TRBV19 and TRBJ1-2 gives the full variable domain: DGGITQSPKYLFRKEGQNVTLSCEQNLNHDAMYWYRQDPGQGLRLIYYSQIVNDFQKGDIAEGYSVSREKKESFPLTVTSAQKNPTAFYLCATVLGTRGDYGYTFGSGTRLTVV.

This clonotype occurred many times. V usage is TRBV6-6 and J usage is TRBJ2-2; no reliable D call. This CDR3 is built from 13 residues. The V end lost 0 bases, the J end lost 7 bases, and 6 bases lay between the germline ends. Germline CDR1 and CDR2: MNHNY and SVGAGI (reference sequence). Written as DNA, the CDR3 is TGTGCCAGCAGTTACTCGTATGGCGGGGAGCTGTTTTTT. Its translation is CASSYSYGGELFF.

This clonotype was recorded at least ten times. V usage is TRBV28 and J usage is TRBJ2-7; the match to TRBD2 covers 8 bases. The CDR3 is 16 amino acids. Germline trimming cut 4 bases from V and 1 base from J; bases unmatched to any gene: 9. The V gene's germline CDR1 is MDHEN and CDR2 SYDVKM. Here the CDR3 DNA reads TGTGCCAGCAGTTCTCGACTAGCGAGTACGTCCTACGAGCAGTACTTC. It yields the protein CASSSRLASTSYEQYF. The full variable domain, rest sourced from reference TRBV28 and TRBJ2-7, is DVKVTQSSRYLVKRTGEKVFLECVQDMDHENMFWYRQDPGLGLRLIYFSYDVKMKEKGDIPEGYSVSREKKERFSLILESASTNQTSMYLCASSSRLASTSYEQYFGPGTRLTVT.

This clonotype has just a few counts. This chain joins TRBV14 and TRBJ2-2; D unresolved. The germline V gene has CDR1 SGHDN and CDR2 FVKESK. The CDR3 has 18 residues. Trimming took off 0 bases at V and 1 base at J, with 15 bases between the two ends. CDR3 coding DNA: TGTGCCAGCAGCCAAGATCCGCGGACGTCACAGAACACCGGGGAGCTGTTTTTT. Translating it yields CASSQDPRTSQNTGELFF. The whole variable domain, remainder taken from reference TRBV14 and TRBJ2-2, is EAGVTQFPSHSVIEKGQTVTLRCDPISGHDNLYWYRRVMGKEIKFLLHFVKESKQDESGMPNNRFLAERTGGTYSTLKVQPAELEDSGVYFCASSQDPRTSQNTGELFFGEGSRLTVL.

This clonotype has a count of ten or more. The chain recombines TRBV2 with TRBJ1-6; TRBD1 might be the D (5 bases). V gave up 7 bases and J gave up 0 bases, with 10 bases separating them. The germline V gene has CDR1 SNHLY and CDR2 FYNNEI. CDR3 length equals 15 residues. The CDR3 region has the DNA TGTGCCAGCAAGGAGGGGAGCTCCTATAATTCACCCCTCCACTTT. As protein: CASKEGSSYNSPLHF.

The chain carries TRBV7-9 and TRBJ2-2, with a tentative D call TRBD2 (5 bases). There are 16 residues in the CDR3. Germline lookup yields CDR1 SEHNR and CDR2 FQNEAQ (reference sequence). V lost 5 bases, J lost 2 bases, and 15 bases lay in between. CDR3 sequence reads: CASSSMDGGNTGELFF. CDR3 nucleotide sequence: TGTGCCAGCAGCAGCATGGACGGAGGAAACACCGGGGAGCTGTTTTTT.

Of note for this clonotype: A much larger clone differs from this one at a single base, so this may be a read error. V usage is TRBV27 and J usage is TRBJ2-7; the D is unclear. The V gene's germline CDR1 is MNHEY and CDR2 SMNVEV (reference sequence). This CDR3 contains 14 residues. CDR3 sequence reads: CASSVLASTYEQCF. CDR3 DNA sequence: TGTGCCAGCAGTGTTTTGGCCTCAACCTACGAGCAGTGCTTC.

This clonotype was picked up many times. V gene TRBV3-1 combines with J gene TRBJ1-6; D is uncertain. Trimming stripped 4 bases from V and 7 bases from J, with 8 bases between. Germline lookup yields CDR1 LGHDT and CDR2 YNNKEL (reference sequence). The CDR3 is 13 residues long. The CDR3 loop reads CASSPVRNSPLHF. CDR3 DNA sequence: TGTGCCAGCAGCCCAGTCAGAAATTCACCCCTCCACTTT.

The chain carries TRBV20-1 and TRBJ2-5, with 12 positions matching TRBD2. The CDR3 is made up of 17 amino acids. The V gene end was trimmed by 1 base and the J gene end by 4 bases; junction bases not matched to a gene: 10. Per germline, CDR1 DFQATT and CDR2 SNEGSKA (reference sequence). The CDR3 reads CSARGWLAGGGGETQYF. For the CDR3, the DNA is TGCAGTGCTAGAGGGTGGCTAGCGGGGGGGGGGGGAGAGACCCAGTACTTC.

This clonotype came up many times. The chain carries TRBV6-2 or TRBV6-3 and TRBJ2-7, with unresolved D. V lost 0 bases to trimming and J lost 5 bases, with 2 bases between them. Germline V lookup: CDR1 MNHEY, CDR2 SVGEGT. This CDR3 has 11 amino acids. The CDR3 spells CASSYSNEQYF. CDR3 nucleotides: TGTGCCAGCAGTTACTCGAACGAGCAGTACTTC.

This clonotype was observed many times. The chain couples TRBV5-1 to TRBJ1-5; TRBD1 agrees at 7 bases. The CDR3 runs to 19 residues. CDR1 is SGHRS and CDR2 is YFSETQ in the germline V gene. J gave up 1 base and V 0 bases, and 13 bases lay outside the gene matches. CDR3 protein: CASSLDAFGAGGSNQPQHF. The CDR3 coding sequence is TGCGCCAGCAGCTTGGACGCCTTTGGGGCAGGGGGAAGCAATCAGCCCCAGCATTTT.